Listed below are T cell receptor beta chains from one sample, sequenced in a study of T cell responses to AZD1222 COVID-19 vaccine. Libraries were prepared by immunoSEQ multiplex PCR; TCRdb keeps only in-frame clonotypes and omits some of them. The sample includes 100,000 or so clones, roughly 84% of them seen just once. The sequencing here drew on peripheral blood, taken on day 0 of AZD1222 vaccination. The receptors derive from an adult in good health. Each CDR3 is given with its conserved first and last residue. A D gene is named only where the DNA matches it firmly. The size of a clone is reported for some rows only, either as once, few or many, or as a class for expanded clones.

v_call	j_call	d_call	clone_size	cdr3_nt	cdr3_aa
TRBV18	TRBJ1-5	NA	NA	TGTGCCAGCTCACCCTCAGGTCCGGATCAGCCCCAGCATTTT	CASSPSGPDQPQHF
TRBV19	TRBJ2-3	TRBD2	NA	TGTGCCAGTAGTTCAGAGCGGGGCGTGGAAGCAGATACGCAGTATTTT	CASSSERGVEADTQYF
TRBV6-5	TRBJ2-2	TRBD1	NA	TGTGCCAGCAAGGTGACAGGGAGCGGGGAGCTGTTTTTT	CASKVTGSGELFF
TRBV14	TRBJ1-5	TRBD1	NA	TGTGCCAGCAGCCAAGGACAGGGGGTGGGTCAGCCCCAGCATTTT	CASSQGQGVGQPQHF
TRBV30	TRBJ1-4	NA	NA	TGTGCCTGTACAGGGCGAGCCGAAAAACTGTTTTTT	CACTGRAEKLFF
TRBV28	TRBJ1-2	NA	NA	TGTGCCAGCAGGGCACAGGGATATGGCTACACCTTC	CASRAQGYGYTF
TRBV6-5	TRBJ1-3	TRBD1	NA	TGTGCCAGCAGGTTACAGGGGCCGGCTGGAAACACCATATATTTT	CASRLQGPAGNTIYF
TRBV3-1/TRBV3-2	TRBJ2-3	TRBD2	NA	TGTGCCAGCAGCCAAGGGCCCGGGACTAGCGGGGGGATTACAGATACGCAGTATTTT	CASSQGPGTSGGITDTQYF
TRBV3-1/TRBV3-2	TRBJ1-3	NA	once	TGTGCCAGCAGCCCCCGGGCCGACTCTGGAAACACCATATATTTT	CASSPRADSGNTIYF
TRBV6-2/TRBV6-3	TRBJ2-2	NA	NA	TGTGCCAGCAGCTGGACGGTGCGTGACACCGGGGAGCTGTTTTTT	CASSWTVRDTGELFF
TRBV28	TRBJ2-2	NA	NA	TGTGCCAGCAGAAAATGGGGAAGGGACACCGGGGAGCTGTTTTTT	CASRKWGRDTGELFF
TRBV11-1	TRBJ2-5	TRBD2	once	TGTGCCAGCAGCCTCGGACTAGCGGGGGAAGCGGAGACCCAGTACTTC	CASSLGLAGEAETQYF
TRBV5-4	TRBJ1-2	NA	NA	TGTGCCAGCAGCTTGGCGGGCAGGGGCTACACCTTC	CASSLAGRGYTF
TRBV7-2	TRBJ1-1	TRBD1	NA	TGTGCCAGCAGCTTCGACAGGGGGCGGGGCACTGAAGCTTTCTTT	CASSFDRGRGTEAFF
TRBV10-2	TRBJ2-2	TRBD1	once	TGCGCCAGCAGTCCACAGGGGGCCGACACCGGGGAGCTGTTTTTT	CASSPQGADTGELFF
TRBV30	TRBJ2-7	TRBD2	NA	TGTGCCTGGAACGGGGGAGGGTACGAGCAGTACTTC	CAWNGGGYEQYF
TRBV9	TRBJ2-2	NA	NA	TGTGCCAGCAGCGTTCGCACTTTCGCGAACACCGGGGAGCTGTTTTTT	CASSVRTFANTGELFF
TRBV18	TRBJ2-7	NA	once	TGTGCCAGCTCACCCAGGGGGGACTCCTACGAGCAGTACTTC	CASSPRGDSYEQYF
TRBV19	TRBJ2-1	NA	NA	TGTGCCAGTAGTGACCTCAGGGGCAGTGAGCAGTTCTTC	CASSDLRGSEQFF
TRBV30	TRBJ1-2	NA	NA	TGTGCCTGGAGTGCGGGGGCGTGGGGCTACACCTTC	CAWSAGAWGYTF
TRBV7-8	TRBJ1-1	TRBD1	NA	TGTGCCAGCAGCTTTAGGGACAGGGACACTGAAGCTTTCTTT	CASSFRDRDTEAFF
TRBV4-1	TRBJ1-3	NA	once	TGCGCCAGCAGCCAAGACAGTGCCCCGTACTCTGGAAACACCATATATTTT	CASSQDSAPYSGNTIYF
TRBV27	TRBJ1-1	NA	NA	TGTGCCAGCAGTCCTAGAGGGGGGACTGAAGCTTTCTTT	CASSPRGGTEAFF
TRBV27	TRBJ2-7	TRBD1	once	TGTGCCAGCAGTGAGTGGACAGGCCGCATCTACGAGCAGTACTTC	CASSEWTGRIYEQYF
TRBV6-5	TRBJ2-3	TRBD1	NA	TGTGCCAGCAGTTCCGACAGGGGGAAGGGCACAGATACGCAGTATTTT	CASSSDRGKGTDTQYF
TRBV7-2	TRBJ1-6	NA	NA	TGTGCCAGCAGCGTTTTTTGGAGCTCCTATAATTCACCCCTCCACTTT	CASSVFWSSYNSPLHF
TRBV28	TRBJ2-7	NA	NA	NA	CASRGFGPGYEQYF
TRBV30	TRBJ1-4	NA	NA	TGTGCCTGGAGTGTCGGCGGGGCTGGTAGTGAAAAACTGTTTTTT	CAWSVGGAGSEKLFF
TRBV27	TRBJ2-7	TRBD2	NA	TGTGCCAGCAGTGCGCCGGGACTAGCGGTCTACGAGCAGTACTTC	CASSAPGLAVYEQYF
TRBV19	TRBJ1-4	NA	NA	TGTGCCGCCTCTGGACATATGGAGGAAAAACTGTTTTTT	CAASGHMEEKLFF
TRBV5-4	TRBJ1-2	NA	NA	TGTGCCAGCAGCTTAGGAGGGTCGGGCTCCACTAACTATGGCTACACCTTC	CASSLGGSGSTNYGYTF
TRBV3-1/TRBV3-2	TRBJ2-2	NA	NA	TGTGCCAGCAGCCTCCTGGTACCACCCGGGGAGCTGTTTTTT	CASSLLVPPGELFF
TRBV6-2/TRBV6-3	TRBJ2-7	TRBD1	NA	TGTGCCAGCAGTTACTCCCGTCCGGGACAGGGGATTGACGAGCAGTACTTC	CASSYSRPGQGIDEQYF
TRBV3-1/TRBV3-2	TRBJ2-1	NA	NA	TGTGCCAGCAGCCAAGATCTGACGACGAGGGGGTTCTTC	CASSQDLTTRGFF
TRBV3-1/TRBV3-2	TRBJ1-2	NA	NA	TGTGCCAGCAGCCAAGATGCAGGAGACTATGGCTACACCTTC	CASSQDAGDYGYTF
TRBV20-1	TRBJ1-1	NA	NA	TGCAGTGCTAGAGGGGACACTGAAGCTTTCTTT	CSARGDTEAFF
TRBV19	TRBJ1-3	NA	NA	TGTGCCAGTAGTAACGGGCTCTCTGGAAACACCATATATTTT	CASSNGLSGNTIYF
TRBV11-2	TRBJ2-3	NA	NA	TGTGCCAGCAGCTTAGAGGGGCGCAGGGTCGCAGATACGCAGTATTTT	CASSLEGRRVADTQYF
TRBV7-2	TRBJ1-2	NA	NA	TGTGCCAGCAGCTTAGCGAGTGGGGAACATGGCTACACCTTC	CASSLASGEHGYTF
TRBV7-2	TRBJ2-1	NA	NA	TGTGCCAGCAGCCTACCCCCAGGGGCCCCATACAATGAGCAGTTCTTC	CASSLPPGAPYNEQFF
TRBV6-5	TRBJ1-5	NA	NA	TGTGCCAGCAGTTACAACATCCTCAATCAGCCCCAGCATTTT	CASSYNILNQPQHF
TRBV6-1	TRBJ2-7	TRBD2	NA	TGTGCCAGCAGTGCGACTAGCGGGGGGAACTCCTACGAGCAGTACTTC	CASSATSGGNSYEQYF
TRBV19	TRBJ2-6	NA	NA	TGTGCCAGTAGCCCTACAGGGTCTGGGGCCAACGTCCTGACTTTC	CASSPTGSGANVLTF
TRBV18	TRBJ1-1	NA	once	TGTGCCAGCTCATTTAGCCAGAACACTGAAGCTTTCTTT	CASSFSQNTEAFF
TRBV28	TRBJ2-1	TRBD2	NA	TGTGCCAGCCCAGCCAGCGGGGGGGATACCTACAATGAGCAGTTCTTC	CASPASGGDTYNEQFF
TRBV2	TRBJ2-5	NA	NA	TGTGCCAGCAGTGGGGCTCAATTGTGGGAGACCCAGTACTTC	CASSGAQLWETQYF
TRBV6-5	TRBJ2-3	TRBD1	NA	TGTGCCAGCAGCCGGGACAGGGGAGATACGCAGTATTTT	CASSRDRGDTQYF
TRBV5-1	TRBJ2-7	NA	NA	TGCGCCAGCAGCTTGGCCCAGGGCAACGAGCAGTACTTC	CASSLAQGNEQYF
TRBV24-1	TRBJ2-1	TRBD2	NA	TGTGCCACCAGTGACGGGGGGGCGATCGGCAATGAGCAGTTCTTC	CATSDGGAIGNEQFF
TRBV11-2	TRBJ2-2	NA	NA	TGTGCCAGCAGCTTAGAGGGTATCGGGGAGCTGTTTTTT	CASSLEGIGELFF
TRBV5-1	TRBJ2-2	NA	NA	TGCGCCAGCAGGGGGCGAGGCACCGGGGAGCTGTTTTTT	CASRGRGTGELFF
TRBV6-5	TRBJ2-7	NA	NA	TGTGCCAGTAAGAGGGACTTCAATTCCTACGAGCAGTACTTC	CASKRDFNSYEQYF
TRBV7-2	TRBJ1-1	NA	NA	TGTGCCAGCAGCGTACTACAGGGGAACACTGAAGCTTTCTTT	CASSVLQGNTEAFF
TRBV6-1	TRBJ1-6	NA	NA	TGTGCCAGCAGTGACAGGGGCGCAACGGGTTCACCCCTCCACTTT	CASSDRGATGSPLHF
TRBV5-1	TRBJ2-2	TRBD1	few	TGCGCCAGCAGCTTGGCCGACAGGGGGATCGACACCGGGGAGCTGTTTTTT	CASSLADRGIDTGELFF
TRBV7-2	TRBJ1-1	TRBD1	NA	TGTGCCAGCAGCCTTTCGCTCCTGACAGGGGTGAACACTGAAGCTTTCTTT	CASSLSLLTGVNTEAFF
TRBV12-5	TRBJ1-5	NA	NA	TGTGCTAGTGGTCCCGGACAAGGCAATCAGCCCCAGCATTTT	CASGPGQGNQPQHF
TRBV4-2	TRBJ1-3	NA	NA	TGTGCCAGCAGCCAAGAGGGCACAGGTTCCGGCTCTGGAAACACCATATATTTT	CASSQEGTGSGSGNTIYF
TRBV7-8	TRBJ1-5	NA	NA	TGTGCCAGCAGTACTCAGGGAGCGGCTCAGCCCCAGCATTTT	CASSTQGAAQPQHF